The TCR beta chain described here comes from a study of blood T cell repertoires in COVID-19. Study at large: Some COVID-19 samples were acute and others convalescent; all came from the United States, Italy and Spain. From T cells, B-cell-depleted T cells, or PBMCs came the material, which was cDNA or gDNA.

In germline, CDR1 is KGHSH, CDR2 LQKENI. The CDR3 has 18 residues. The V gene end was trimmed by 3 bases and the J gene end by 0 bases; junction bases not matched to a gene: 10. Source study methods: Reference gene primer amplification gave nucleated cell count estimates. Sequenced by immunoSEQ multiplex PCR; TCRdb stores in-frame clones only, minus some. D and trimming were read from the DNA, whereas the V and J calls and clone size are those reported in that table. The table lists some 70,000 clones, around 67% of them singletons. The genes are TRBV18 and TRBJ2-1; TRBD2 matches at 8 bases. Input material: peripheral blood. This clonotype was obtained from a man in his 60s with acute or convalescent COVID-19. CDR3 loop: CASSPTMGSGSSYNEQFF. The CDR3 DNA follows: TGTGCCAGCTCACCTACCATGGGAAGCGGGAGCTCCTACAATGAGCAGTTCTTC.